The rows below give T cell receptor beta chains drawn from one sample of a study of blood T cell repertoires in COVID-19. The method was immunoSEQ multiplex PCR; TCRdb's version includes in-frame clones alone and lacks a portion of them. Of around 67,000 clones in the sample, about three quarters are singletons; the top ten hold roughly a third. Sequenced: peripheral blood. The receptors originated from a woman in her seventies with acute or convalescent COVID-19. The CDR3 runs from the conserved cysteine through the conserved F or W. Each record gives: V gene, J gene, CDR3 protein.

v_gene: TRBV5-1; j_gene: TRBJ2-3; CDR3aa: CASSLNAGGTDTQYF
v_gene: TRBV7-2; j_gene: TRBJ1-4; CDR3aa: CASSLAGQTNEKLFF
v_gene: TRBV9; j_gene: TRBJ2-5; CDR3aa: CASARAIQETQYF
v_gene: TRBV27; j_gene: TRBJ2-1; CDR3aa: CASTSGTSGNEQFF
v_gene: TRBV2; j_gene: TRBJ1-2; CDR3aa: CASGSRSYTF
v_gene: TRBV7-8; j_gene: TRBJ1-5; CDR3aa: CASSPRTGVSNQPQHF
v_gene: TRBV27; j_gene: TRBJ1-6; CDR3aa: CASTPLQGRLSPLHF
v_gene: TRBV9; j_gene: TRBJ1-6; CDR3aa: CASSTPTGLDSPLHF
v_gene: TRBV11-2; j_gene: TRBJ2-3; CDR3aa: CASSPGLVPDTQYF
v_gene: TRBV5-4; j_gene: TRBJ2-1; CDR3aa: CASSLEGQRALDEQFF
v_gene: TRBV14; j_gene: TRBJ2-2; CDR3aa: CASSHPRGTGATGELFF
v_gene: TRBV5-1; j_gene: TRBJ2-5; CDR3aa: CASSSGLAGETQYF
v_gene: TRBV4-1; j_gene: TRBJ2-1; CDR3aa: CASSPSAGTGGYNEQFF
v_gene: TRBV28; j_gene: TRBJ1-2; CDR3aa: CASSLGGGAGGYTF
v_gene: TRBV27; j_gene: TRBJ1-2; CDR3aa: CASSLRGAGTGSYGYTF
v_gene: TRBV6-5; j_gene: TRBJ1-5; CDR3aa: CASSRGQGGQPQHF
v_gene: TRBV19; j_gene: TRBJ1-3; CDR3aa: CASTLGQGAGNTIYF
v_gene: TRBV5-4; j_gene: TRBJ2-7; CDR3aa: CASSPGLFYEQYF
v_gene: TRBV5-6; j_gene: TRBJ2-7; CDR3aa: CASSLSGTQGMGQYF
v_gene: TRBV9; j_gene: TRBJ1-1; CDR3aa: CASSVAAGVRTEAFF
v_gene: TRBV4-1; j_gene: TRBJ2-1; CDR3aa: CASSQDPRAYEQFF
v_gene: TRBV5-1; j_gene: TRBJ2-7; CDR3aa: CASSLAPGQGYYEQYF
v_gene: TRBV5-4; j_gene: TRBJ2-3; CDR3aa: CASSPGGRTSGGPDTQYF
v_gene: TRBV6-2/TRBV6-3; j_gene: TRBJ1-5; CDR3aa: CASSPGRMQPQHF
v_gene: TRBV12-3/TRBV12-4; j_gene: TRBJ1-1; CDR3aa: CASSLLRNTEAFF
v_gene: TRBV7-8; j_gene: TRBJ2-1; CDR3aa: CASTPKVAGVEEQFF
v_gene: TRBV10-3; j_gene: TRBJ2-3; CDR3aa: CAISGSEGSLGDTQYF
v_gene: TRBV5-1; j_gene: TRBJ1-2; CDR3aa: CASSPGQGTLYGYTF
v_gene: TRBV2; j_gene: TRBJ2-7; CDR3aa: CASTRTPYEQYF
v_gene: TRBV6-6; j_gene: TRBJ1-2; CDR3aa: CASSYPSGQGARGYTF
v_gene: TRBV5-8; j_gene: TRBJ2-7; CDR3aa: CASSLNALMGHEQYF
v_gene: TRBV10-3; j_gene: TRBJ1-5; CDR3aa: CAISESAPGQGDQPQHF
v_gene: TRBV5-1; j_gene: TRBJ1-2; CDR3aa: CASSLRQGEKGYTF
v_gene: TRBV11-2; j_gene: TRBJ2-1; CDR3aa: CASSLEGDGDEQFF
v_gene: TRBV5-1; j_gene: TRBJ1-4; CDR3aa: CASSLGGLSEKLFF
v_gene: TRBV3-1/TRBV3-2; j_gene: TRBJ2-1; CDR3aa: CASSQDLCSSGSSDEQFF
v_gene: TRBV7-2; j_gene: TRBJ1-5; CDR3aa: CASSLETGMGNQPQHF
v_gene: TRBV2; j_gene: TRBJ2-7; CDR3aa: CASIETPTSSYEQYF
v_gene: TRBV28; j_gene: TRBJ2-1; CDR3aa: CASSETALGANEQFF
v_gene: TRBV4-2; j_gene: TRBJ2-1; CDR3aa: CASSQDYWGGNEQFF
v_gene: TRBV7-9; j_gene: TRBJ1-1; CDR3aa: CASSLMNSEAFF
v_gene: TRBV5-4; j_gene: TRBJ2-1; CDR3aa: CASSRDSREQFF
v_gene: TRBV5-4; j_gene: TRBJ2-7; CDR3aa: CASSLDFYEQYF
v_gene: TRBV5-4; j_gene: TRBJ1-6; CDR3aa: CASSLAGTGVNSPLHF
v_gene: TRBV5-4; j_gene: TRBJ1-6; CDR3aa: CASSPRGFSPLHF
v_gene: TRBV6-1; j_gene: TRBJ1-4; CDR3aa: CASSEGHRLNEKLFF
v_gene: TRBV19; j_gene: TRBJ2-3; CDR3aa: CASSIGGTSGSDTQYF
v_gene: TRBV7-2; j_gene: TRBJ2-1; CDR3aa: CASSLNSLNGQFF
v_gene: TRBV5-1; j_gene: TRBJ2-2; CDR3aa: CASSFRANTGELFF
v_gene: TRBV3-1/TRBV3-2; j_gene: TRBJ2-1; CDR3aa: CASSPLAAPYNERFF
v_gene: TRBV7-2; j_gene: TRBJ2-7; CDR3aa: CASSLGTSGGTEQYF
v_gene: TRBV7-2; j_gene: TRBJ1-1; CDR3aa: CASSLEQGSEAFF
v_gene: TRBV6-5; j_gene: TRBJ1-5; CDR3aa: CASSSDRGKGQPQHF
v_gene: TRBV7-6; j_gene: TRBJ1-1; CDR3aa: CASSDNVEAFF
v_gene: TRBV6-5; j_gene: TRBJ1-6; CDR3aa: CASSSPPFSPLHF
v_gene: TRBV28; j_gene: TRBJ2-1; CDR3aa: CASTGGSFGDNEQFF
v_gene: TRBV29-1; j_gene: TRBJ1-3; CDR3aa: CSARGSGNTIYF